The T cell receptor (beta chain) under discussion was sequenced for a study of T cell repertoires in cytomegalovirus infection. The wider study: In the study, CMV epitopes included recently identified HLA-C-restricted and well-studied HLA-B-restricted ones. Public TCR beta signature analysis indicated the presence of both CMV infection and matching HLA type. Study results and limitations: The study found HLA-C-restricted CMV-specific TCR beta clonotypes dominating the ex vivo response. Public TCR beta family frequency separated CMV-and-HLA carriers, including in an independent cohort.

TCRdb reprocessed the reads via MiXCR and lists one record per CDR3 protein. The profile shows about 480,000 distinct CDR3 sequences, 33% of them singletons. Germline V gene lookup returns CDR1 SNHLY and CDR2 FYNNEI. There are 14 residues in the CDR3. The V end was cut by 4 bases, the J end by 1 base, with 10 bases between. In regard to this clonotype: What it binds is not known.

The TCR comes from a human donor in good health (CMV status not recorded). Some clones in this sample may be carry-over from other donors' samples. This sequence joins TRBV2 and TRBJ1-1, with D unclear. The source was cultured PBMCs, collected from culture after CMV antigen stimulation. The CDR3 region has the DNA TGTGCCAGCAGTGTTAAGGGCTCGAACACTGAAGCTTTCTTT. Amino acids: CASSVKGSNTEAFF.